The sequence of this T cell receptor beta chain was determined in a study of T cell responses to AZD1222 COVID-19 vaccine. Data came from immunoSEQ multiplex PCR; TCRdb stores just in-frame clones and leaves some out. The sample lists some 100,000 clones; roughly 90% were seen once. J gave up 8 bases and V 7 bases, and 10 bases lay outside the gene matches. Germline V gives CDR1 PRHDT, CDR2 FYEKMQ (reference sequence). The CDR3 is 14 residues long. The receptor comes from an adult in good health. V usage is TRBV13 and J usage is TRBJ1-2; 10 nucleotides agree with TRBD1. The sample was peripheral blood, taken on day 0 of MenACWY control vaccination. The CDR3 DNA follows: TGTGCCAGCAACTATCCGACAGGGGGCGAGGGCTACACCTTC. Its translation: CASNYPTGGEGYTF.